This paragraph reports one TCR beta chain. This sample was taken from a study of control samples from healthy donors and cancer patients. Assay: immunoSEQ multiplex PCR; the TCRdb copy retains only in-frame clones and omits some. The data show some 40,000 clones, approximately 94% seen once. The V gene's germline CDR1 is MDHEN and CDR2 SYDVKM. CDR3 size: 17 residues. The V segment lost 5 bases and the J segment 7 bases; nucleotides outside the gene matches: 13. The gene calls are TRBV28 and TRBJ1-4; 10 bases line up with TRBD1. The sequence derives from a man between 60 and 70 years old in good health. The source material was blood. The chain's CDR3 is CASSDPTGGSSGEKLFF. The CDR3, as DNA: TGTGCCAGCAGTGATCCGACAGGGGGCTCGAGCGGTGAAAAACTGTTTTTT.